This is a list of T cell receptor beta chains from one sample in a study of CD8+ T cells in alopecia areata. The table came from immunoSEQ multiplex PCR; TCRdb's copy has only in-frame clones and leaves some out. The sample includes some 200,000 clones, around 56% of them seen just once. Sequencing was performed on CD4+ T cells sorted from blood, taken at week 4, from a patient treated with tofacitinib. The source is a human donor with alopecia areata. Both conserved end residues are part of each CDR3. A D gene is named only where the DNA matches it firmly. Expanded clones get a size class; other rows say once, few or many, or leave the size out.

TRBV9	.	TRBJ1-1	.	CASSVDSGTEAFF	TGTGCCAGCAGCGTAGACAGCGGGACTGAAGCTTTCTTT
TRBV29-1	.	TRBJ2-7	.	CSVGLGYEQYF	TGCAGCGTTGGGTTAGGGTACGAGCAGTACTTC
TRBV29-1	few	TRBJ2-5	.	CSVRKGPQETQYF	TGCAGCGTACGTAAGGGACCCCAAGAGACCCAGTACTTC
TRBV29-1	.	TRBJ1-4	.	CSVEDLGGGEKLFF	TGCAGCGTTGAAGATCTGGGCGGAGGGGAAAAACTGTTTTTT
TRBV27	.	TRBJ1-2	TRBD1	CASRPSGTGDGYTF	TGTGCCAGCAGACCTTCGGGGACAGGGGATGGCTACACCTTC
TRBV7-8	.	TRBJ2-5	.	CASTEDREGQETQYF	TGTGCCAGCACGGAAGACAGGGAGGGCCAAGAGACCCAGTACTTC
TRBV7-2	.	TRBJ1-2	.	CASSPTKGSLSSGYTF	TGTGCCAGCAGCCCAACCAAGGGTTCTCTATCGAGTGGCTACACCTTC
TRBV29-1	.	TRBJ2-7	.	CSVVKGMDYEQYF	TGCAGCGTTGTAAAGGGAATGGACTACGAGCAGTACTTC
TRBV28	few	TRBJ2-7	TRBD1	CASSTPGQRYEQYF	TGTGCCAGCAGTACTCCGGGACAGCGATACGAGCAGTACTTC
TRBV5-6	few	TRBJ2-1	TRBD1	CASSNTITGGVIGEQFF	TGTGCCAGCTCCAACACCATCACAGGGGGCGTAATTGGGGAGCAGTTCTTC
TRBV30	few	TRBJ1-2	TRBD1	CAWSRGQGMGYGYTF	TGTGCCTGGAGTCGAGGACAGGGTATGGGCTATGGCTACACCTTC
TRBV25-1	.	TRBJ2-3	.	CATSRGSSTDTQYF	TGTGCCACCTCCCGAGGGAGTAGCACAGATACGCAGTATTTT
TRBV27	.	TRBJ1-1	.	CASSFRGGEAFF	TGTGCCAGCAGTTTCCGCGGGGGGGAAGCTTTCTTT
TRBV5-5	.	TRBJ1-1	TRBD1	CASSGRTGQFGNTEAFF	TGTGCCAGCAGCGGGCGGACAGGGCAATTTGGGAACACTGAAGCTTTCTTT
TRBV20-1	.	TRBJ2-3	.	CSAAFSDTQYF	TGCAGTGCCGCCTTCTCAGATACGCAGTATTTT
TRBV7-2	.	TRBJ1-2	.	CASSFHGASYGYTF	TGTGCCAGCAGCTTCCACGGGGCCAGCTATGGCTACACCTTC
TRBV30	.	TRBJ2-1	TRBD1	CAWSVWDRDNEQFF	TGTGCCTGGAGTGTATGGGACAGGGACAATGAGCAGTTCTTC
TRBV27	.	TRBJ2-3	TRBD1	CASRPYRGTSTDTQYF	TGTGCCAGCAGGCCTTACAGGGGTACTAGCACAGATACGCAGTATTTT
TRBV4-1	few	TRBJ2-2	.	CASSLMSTRAGELFF	TGCGCCAGCAGCCTAATGTCCACCCGGGCCGGGGAGCTGTTTTTT